This paragraph reports one T cell receptor (beta chain). Germline-derived CDR1 and CDR2 are MNHEY and SVGAGI. The junction had 0 bases not matched to a gene; V was cut back by 0 bases and J by 5 bases. This CDR3 is 15 amino acids long. Clones were sequenced by immunoSEQ multiplex PCR, and TCRdb holds only the in-frame ones, with some missing. The data contain 300,000 to 500,000 clones, over 75% of them singletons. The data are from a study of blood T cell repertoires in COVID-19. At the level of the study: Whether acute or convalescent, the COVID-19 samples came from the United States, Italy and Spain.

The study assigned cohorts using participant-reported clinical history. The source of this sequence is a woman aged 25 to 39 with acute COVID-19. Sequenced material: PBMCs or T cells enriched from blood (not recorded which). V and J are TRBV6-5 and TRBJ2-2; 10 positions match TRBD1. For the CDR3, the DNA is TGTGCCAGCAGTTACTCGGACAGGGGGACCGGGGAGCTGTTTTTT. This encodes CASSYSDRGTGELFF.